A selection of T cell receptor beta chains follows, all from one sample in a study of shared clonotypes between healthy human individuals. Clones were read by immunoSEQ multiplex PCR, and TCRdb kept only the in-frame ones, dropping some. This sample has roughly 1 million clones, with around four fifths found just once. Source material: memory CD4+ T cells sorted from blood. The source is a man aged 18 to 29 in good health. CDR3s include the opening cysteine and the closing phenylalanine or tryptophan. Each record gives: clone size, J gene, D gene, V gene, CDR3 DNA, CDR3 protein. A D gene is named only where the DNA matches it firmly. Clone size is shown for a subset of rows, as once, few, many or a class of expanded clone.

- | TRBJ2-3 | - | TRBV11-3 | TGTGCCAGCAGCTCAGAGTGGGGGGCCGGCACAGATACGCAGTATTTT | CASSSEWGAGTDTQYF
- | TRBJ1-1 | - | TRBV28 | TGTGCCAGCAATAGTCCGGGGGAGATACAGGGAGCAGACGCTGAAGCTTTCTTT | CASNSPGEIQGADAEAFF
- | TRBJ2-1 | TRBD1 | TRBV9 | TGTGCCAGCAGCGCCACCGGGACAGGGGTTTGGAATGAGCAGTTCTTC | CASSATGTGVWNEQFF
- | TRBJ1-2 | - | TRBV10-3 | TGTGCCATCAGTGAGGACAGGTCATCGGGCTATGGCTACACCTTC | CAISEDRSSGYGYTF
- | TRBJ1-5 | - | TRBV18 | TGTGCCAGCTCACCGGGGGGTAATCAGCCCCAGCATTTT | CASSPGGNQPQHF
- | TRBJ2-7 | TRBD1 | TRBV5-6 | TGTGCCAGCAGCTTGTATTACACAGGACAGGTTACTGGCGAGCAGTACTTC | CASSLYYTGQVTGEQYF
- | TRBJ2-2 | - | TRBV7-9 | TGTGCCAGCAGCTTATACGGGATTCGGGGGCCCAACACCGGGGAGCTGTTTTTT | CASSLYGIRGPNTGELFF
few | TRBJ1-6 | - | TRBV6-5 | TGTGCCAGCAGAGCCGGGGGGTTCAATAATTCACCCCTCCACTTT | CASRAGGFNNSPLHF
- | TRBJ2-7 | - | TRBV2 | TGTGCCAGCAGTGAAGGGCTAGCTTACTACGAGCAGTACTTC | CASSEGLAYYEQYF
- | TRBJ1-4 | TRBD1 | TRBV28 | TGTGCCAGCAGTCTTGGACAGGGGCCTAAAGAAAAACTGTTTTTT | CASSLGQGPKEKLFF
- | TRBJ1-1 | - | TRBV9 | TGTGCCAGCAGCGTCGCCGGGGGGAGAGAACACACTGAAGCTTTCTTT | CASSVAGGREHTEAFF
few | TRBJ1-5 | - | TRBV18 | TGTGCCAGCTCAATGGGACGGAATAGCAATCAGCCCCAGCATTTT | CASSMGRNSNQPQHF
- | TRBJ2-3 | - | TRBV5-1 | TGCGCCAGCAGCTTAGGGTCCAAGAGCACAGATACGCAGTATTTT | CASSLGSKSTDTQYF
- | TRBJ1-4 | - | TRBV10-3 | TGTGCCATCAGTGAGTCTAGGGGGAGCAGCGATAATGAAAAACTGTTTTTT | CAISESRGSSDNEKLFF
- | TRBJ2-5 | - | TRBV7-7 | TGTGCTAGCAGCTTGGGGGCCCACCAAGAGACCCAGTACTTC | CASSLGAHQETQYF
once | TRBJ2-7 | - | TRBV7-2 | TGTGCCAGCAGCGGGACTCATTCATCCTACGAGCAGTACTTC | CASSGTHSSYEQYF
- | TRBJ2-7 | - | TRBV28 | TGTGCCAGCAGTTTATTGACTACTGGGCTCTACTTC | CASSLLTTGLYF
few | TRBJ2-1 | TRBD2 | TRBV5-6 | TGTGCCAGCAGCCCCTGGGGAGCGGGAGGTAGCCATGAGCAGTTCTTC | CASSPWGAGGSHEQFF
- | TRBJ1-2 | TRBD1 | TRBV5-6 | TGTGCCAGCAGCTTGACCCCACAGGGGCCGGGTAACTATGGCTACACCTTC | CASSLTPQGPGNYGYTF
once | TRBJ2-2 | - | TRBV7-2 | TGTGCCAGCAGCTTAGCACAGCCCGGGGAGCTGTTTTTT | CASSLAQPGELFF
few | TRBJ1-1 | - | TRBV2 | TGTGCCAGCAGTGAAAATGTCGGTTTGAACACTGAAGCTTTCTTT | CASSENVGLNTEAFF
- | TRBJ2-7 | - | TRBV27 | TGTGCCAGCAGTTCTTTTGGGCCCTACGAGCAGTACTTC | CASSSFGPYEQYF
- | TRBJ2-1 | - | TRBV5-5 | TGTGCCAGCAGCTTGGATGGCTCCTCCTACAATGAGCAGTTCTTC | CASSLDGSSYNEQFF
- | TRBJ2-3 | TRBD2 | TRBV5-1 | TGCGCCAGCAGCTTGGTTTCTAGCGGGAGAGGTAGGGATACGCAGTATTTT | CASSLVSSGRGRDTQYF
many | TRBJ2-4 | TRBD2 | TRBV29-1 | TGCAGCGTTGAAGCCAGCGGGACCAAAAACATTCAGTACTTC | CSVEASGTKNIQYF
- | TRBJ2-3 | - | TRBV5-1 | TGCGCCAGCAGCGGTATAGGGGGCACAGATACGCAGTATTTT | CASSGIGGTDTQYF
- | TRBJ2-7 | TRBD1 | TRBV6-6 | TGTGCCAGCAGTCGGGACAGCGCCTACGAGCAGTACTTC | CASSRDSAYEQYF
few | TRBJ2-7 | - | TRBV5-6 | TGTGCCAGCAGCCCGGGGGCCAGCACCTACGAGCAGTACTTC | CASSPGASTYEQYF
few | TRBJ1-2 | - | TRBV6-6 | TGTGCCAGCAGTTACTCGGGGGCCGGGGATGGCTACACCTTC | CASSYSGAGDGYTF
- | TRBJ2-6 | - | TRBV30 | TGTGCCTGGAACCAGGGCTCTGGGGCCAACGTCCTGACTTTC | CAWNQGSGANVLTF
- | TRBJ1-4 | - | TRBV11-2 | TGTGCCAGCAGCTTGGGCAGGGAGGATGAAAAACTGTTTTTT | CASSLGREDEKLFF
- | TRBJ2-5 | - | TRBV19 | TGTGCCAGTAGTTCAGGGGCAGAGACCCAGTACTTC | CASSSGAETQYF
once | TRBJ1-6 | - | TRBV30 | TGTGCCTGGAGTGCGACCGGGGTGGGCCAATCACCCCTCCACTTT | CAWSATGVGQSPLHF
many | TRBJ1-4 | - | TRBV6-1 | TGTGCCAGCAGTGAAGGTCTTGGCAGCGGTCGGGGAAAACTGTTTTTT | CASSEGLGSGRGKLFF
- | TRBJ2-2 | - | TRBV7-2 | TGTGCCAGCAGCGCCGACAGGTGGTCCGGGGAGCTGTTTTTT | CASSADRWSGELFF
- | TRBJ2-1 | TRBD2 | TRBV18 | TGTGCCAGCTCACCCCGAGACGGTCTAGCGGCCATCTCCTACAATGAGCAGTTCTTC | CASSPRDGLAAISYNEQFF
- | TRBJ2-1 | - | TRBV29-1 | TGCAGCACTGGACAGATCTACAATGAGCAGTTCTTC | CSTGQIYNEQFF
- | TRBJ2-1 | TRBD2 | TRBV5-1 | TGCGCCAGCAGCTTGGCCTCTAGCGGGAATGAGCAGTTCTTC | CASSLASSGNEQFF
- | TRBJ2-7 | - | TRBV2 | TGTGCCAGCAACGGGGGTAGTTCCTACGAGCAGTACTTC | CASNGGSSYEQYF
- | TRBJ1-1 | - | TRBV6-1 | TGTGCCAGCAGTGAAAAGGTTATGAACACTGAAGCTTTCTTT | CASSEKVMNTEAFF
- | TRBJ2-5 | TRBD2 | TRBV5-6 | TGTGCCAGCAGCTTCTTGAATAGCGGGGCCTGGGAGACCCAGTACTTC | CASSFLNSGAWETQYF
- | TRBJ2-7 | TRBD1 | TRBV5-4 | TGTGCCAGCAGTTTCGGACAGGGGAAATTCTACGAGCAGTACTTC | CASSFGQGKFYEQYF
- | TRBJ2-5 | - | TRBV18 | TGTGCCAGCTCACCTATCGCCGGGACACCCCAAGAGACCCAGTACTTC | CASSPIAGTPQETQYF
- | TRBJ2-3 | - | TRBV7-2 | TGTGCCAGCAGCTTAGGTTATGGGGGCACAGATACGCAGTATTTT | CASSLGYGGTDTQYF
- | TRBJ2-7 | - | TRBV7-8 | TGTGCCAGCAGCTTCAAACCCGGGTCAGGGATGGACGAGCAGTACTTC | CASSFKPGSGMDEQYF
- | TRBJ2-3 | - | TRBV4-2 | TGTGCCAGCAGCCAAGATTATAGTCGGGGCACAGATACGCAGTATTTT | CASSQDYSRGTDTQYF
few | TRBJ1-1 | - | TRBV10-3 | TGTGCCATCAGTGAAATGAACACTGAAGCTTTCTTT | CAISEMNTEAFF
few | TRBJ2-3 | - | TRBV28 | TGTGCCAGCAGTCACGGACCGGCGTTCACAGATACGCAGTATTTT | CASSHGPAFTDTQYF
- | TRBJ1-4 | TRBD1 | TRBV11-1 | TGTGCCAGCAGCAATGGGGACAGAACTAATGAAAAACTGTTTTTT | CASSNGDRTNEKLFF
- | TRBJ1-1 | - | TRBV11-2 | TGTGCCAGCAAAGAGGGGCCGACAGCTTTCTTT | CASKEGPTAFF
few | TRBJ2-7 | TRBD2 | TRBV10-3 | TGTGCCACCTTAGCGGGAGCTGGGGAGCAGTACTTC | CATLAGAGEQYF
few | TRBJ1-1 | - | TRBV6-5 | TGTGCCAGCAGTACACCGGGCTCGGCCGCTTTCTTT | CASSTPGSAAFF
- | TRBJ2-7 | TRBD2 | TRBV7-2 | TGTGCCAGCAGCTCTTATAGCGGGAGCCACCAGGAGCAGTACTTC | CASSSYSGSHQEQYF
- | TRBJ2-5 | TRBD2 | TRBV25-1 | TGTGCCAGCAGTGATGAGGGGGCTAGCGGGAGGTCAAAGACCCAGTACTTC | CASSDEGASGRSKTQYF
- | TRBJ1-6 | - | TRBV13 | TGTGCCAGCAGCTTGGCGGGGGGCGAGTATAATTCACCCCTCCACTTT | CASSLAGGEYNSPLHF
- | TRBJ1-1 | - | TRBV7-8 | TGTGCCAGCAGCTTGTCAGGTAACACTGAAGCTTTCTTT | CASSLSGNTEAFF
- | TRBJ1-4 | - | TRBV6-6 | TGTGCCAGCAGTTACCGATCAAGCGCAACTAATGAAAAACTGTTTTTT | CASSYRSSATNEKLFF
few | TRBJ2-1 | TRBD1 | TRBV5-1 | TGCGCCAGCAGCTTGAGGACAGGGGGCTCCTACAATGAGCAGTTCTTC | CASSLRTGGSYNEQFF